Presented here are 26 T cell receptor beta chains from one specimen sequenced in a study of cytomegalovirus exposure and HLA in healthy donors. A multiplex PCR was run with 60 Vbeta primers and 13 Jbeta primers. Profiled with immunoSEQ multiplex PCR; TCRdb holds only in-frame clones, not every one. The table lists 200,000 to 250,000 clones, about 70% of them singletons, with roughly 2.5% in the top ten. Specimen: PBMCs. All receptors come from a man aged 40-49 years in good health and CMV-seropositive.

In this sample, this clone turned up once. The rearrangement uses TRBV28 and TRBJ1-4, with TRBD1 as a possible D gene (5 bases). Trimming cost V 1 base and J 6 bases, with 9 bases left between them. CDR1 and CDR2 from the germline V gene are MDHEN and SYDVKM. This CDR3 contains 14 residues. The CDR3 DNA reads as TGTGCCAGCAGTTTATCCAGGGCACATGAAAAACTGTTTTTT. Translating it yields CASSLSRAHEKLFF.

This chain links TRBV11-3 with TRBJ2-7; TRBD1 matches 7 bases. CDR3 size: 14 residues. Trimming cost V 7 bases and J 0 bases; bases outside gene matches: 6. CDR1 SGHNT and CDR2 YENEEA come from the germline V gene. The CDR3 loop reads CASTSTGSSYEQYF. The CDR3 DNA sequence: TGTGCCAGCACTTCGACAGGGAGCTCCTACGAGCAGTACTTC.

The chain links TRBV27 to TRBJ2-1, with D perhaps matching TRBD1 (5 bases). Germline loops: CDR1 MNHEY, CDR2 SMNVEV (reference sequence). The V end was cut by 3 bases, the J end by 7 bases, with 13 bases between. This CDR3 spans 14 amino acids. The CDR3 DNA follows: TGTGCCAGCAGTTTTTCCAGGGATCGTAATGAGCAGTTCTTC. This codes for CASSFSRDRNEQFF.

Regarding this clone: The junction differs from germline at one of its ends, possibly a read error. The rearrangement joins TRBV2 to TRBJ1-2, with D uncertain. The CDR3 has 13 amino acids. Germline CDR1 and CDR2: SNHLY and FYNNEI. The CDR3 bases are TGTGCCTGCAGTGGGTCTAGGTCTTATGGCTACACCTTC. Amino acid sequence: CACSGSRSYGYTF.

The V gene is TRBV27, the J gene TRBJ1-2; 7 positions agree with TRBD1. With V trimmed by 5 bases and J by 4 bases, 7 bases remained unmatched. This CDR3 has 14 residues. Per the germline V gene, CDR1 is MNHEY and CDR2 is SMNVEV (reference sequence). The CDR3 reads CASSIVRDSYGYTF. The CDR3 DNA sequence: TGTGCCAGCAGTATCGTCCGGGACAGCTATGGCTACACCTTC.

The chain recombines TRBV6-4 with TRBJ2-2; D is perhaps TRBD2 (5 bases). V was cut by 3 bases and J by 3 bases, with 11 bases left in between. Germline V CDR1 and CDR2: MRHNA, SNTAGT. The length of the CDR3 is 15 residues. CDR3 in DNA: TGTGCCAGCAGTGAAACAGTCGGGGACACCGGGGAGCTGTTTTTT. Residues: CASSETVGDTGELFF.

As DNA, the CDR3 is TGCGCCAGCAGCTTGTACAGGGGGGACTATGGCTACACCTTC. As protein: CASSLYRGDYGYTF. The chain links TRBV5-1 to TRBJ1-2, with 8 positions matching TRBD1. V shed 1 base, J shed 3 bases, and the junction held 2 bases outside the gene matches. The germline V gene encodes CDR1 SGHRS and CDR2 YFSETQ. The CDR3 sequence is 14 residues long. The full variable domain, its missing parts supplied by reference TRBV5-1 and TRBJ1-2, is KAGVTQTPRYLIKTRGQQVTLSCSPISGHRSVSWYQQTPGQGLQFLFEYFSETQRNKGNFPGRFSGRQFSNSRSEMNVSTLELGDSALYLCASSLYRGDYGYTFGSGTRLTVV.

CDR3 sequence reads: CASSIPGQGRREQYF. The CDR3 region has the DNA TGTGCCAGTAGTATCCCGGGACAGGGAAGGAGGGAGCAGTACTTC. The chain combines TRBV19 with TRBJ2-7; 9 bases agree with TRBD1. Trimming took 3 bases from V and 7 from J; bases not matched to a gene: 10. Germline V gene lookup returns CDR1 LNHDA and CDR2 SQIVND (reference sequence). The CDR3 is 15 residues long.

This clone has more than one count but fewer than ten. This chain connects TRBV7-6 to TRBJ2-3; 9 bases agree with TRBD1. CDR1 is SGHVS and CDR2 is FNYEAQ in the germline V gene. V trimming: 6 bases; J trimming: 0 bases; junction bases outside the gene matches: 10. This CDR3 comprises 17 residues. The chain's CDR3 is CASSPGTGTYSTDTQYF. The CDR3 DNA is TGTGCCAGCAGTCCCGGGACAGGGACTTACAGCACAGATACGCAGTATTTT.

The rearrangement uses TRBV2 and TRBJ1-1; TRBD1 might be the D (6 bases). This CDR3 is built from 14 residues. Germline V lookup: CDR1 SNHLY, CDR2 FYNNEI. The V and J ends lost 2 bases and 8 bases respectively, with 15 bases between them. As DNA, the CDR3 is TGTGCCAGCAGTGAAAACGAGCAGGGGCGAGAAGCTTTCTTT. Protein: CASSENEQGREAFF.

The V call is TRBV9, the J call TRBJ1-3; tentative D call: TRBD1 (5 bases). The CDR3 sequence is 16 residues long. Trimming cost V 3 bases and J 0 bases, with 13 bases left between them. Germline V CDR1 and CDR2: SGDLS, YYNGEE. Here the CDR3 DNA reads TGTGCCAGCAGCGCTCAAATGGGGGGCTCTGGAAACACCATATATTTT. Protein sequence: CASSAQMGGSGNTIYF.

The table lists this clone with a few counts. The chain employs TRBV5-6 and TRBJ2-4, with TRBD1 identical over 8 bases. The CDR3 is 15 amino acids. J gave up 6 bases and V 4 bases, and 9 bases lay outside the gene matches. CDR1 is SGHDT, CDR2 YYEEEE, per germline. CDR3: CASSGRTGSVNIQYF. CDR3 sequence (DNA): TGTGCCAGCAGCGGCCGGACAGGGTCGGTAAACATTCAGTACTTC.

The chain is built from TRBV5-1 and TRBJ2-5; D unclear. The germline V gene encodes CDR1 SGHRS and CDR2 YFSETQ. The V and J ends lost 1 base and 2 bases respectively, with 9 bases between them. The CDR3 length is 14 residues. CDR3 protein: CASSLLPTQETQYF. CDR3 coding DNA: TGCGCCAGCAGCTTGTTACCCACACAAGAGACCCAGTACTTC.

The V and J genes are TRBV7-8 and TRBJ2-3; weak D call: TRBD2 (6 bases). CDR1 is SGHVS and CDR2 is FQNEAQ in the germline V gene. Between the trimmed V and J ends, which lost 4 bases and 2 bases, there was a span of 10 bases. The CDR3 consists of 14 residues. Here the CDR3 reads CASSYGGTTDTQYF. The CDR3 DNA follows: TGTGCCAGCAGCTACGGCGGGACCACAGATACGCAGTATTTT. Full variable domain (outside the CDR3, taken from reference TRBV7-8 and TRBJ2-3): GAGVSQSPRYKVAKRGQDVALRCDPISGHVSLFWYQQALGQGPEFLTYFQNEAQLDKSGLPSDRFFAERPEGSVSTLKIQRTQQEDSAVYLCASSYGGTTDTQYFGPGTRLTVL.

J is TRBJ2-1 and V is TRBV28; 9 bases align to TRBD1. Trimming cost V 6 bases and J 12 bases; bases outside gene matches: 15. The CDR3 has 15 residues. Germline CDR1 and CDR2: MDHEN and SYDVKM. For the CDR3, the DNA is TGTGCCAGCAGCAGGGGGGACAGGGACTATCAGGGGCAGTTCTTC. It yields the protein CASSRGDRDYQGQFF.

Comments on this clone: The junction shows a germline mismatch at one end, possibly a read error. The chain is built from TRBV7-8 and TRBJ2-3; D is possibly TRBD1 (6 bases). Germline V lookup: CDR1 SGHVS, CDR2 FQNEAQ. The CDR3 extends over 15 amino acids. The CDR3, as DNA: TGTACCAGCAGCTTAGATAGACAGGGCACAGATACGCAGTATTTT. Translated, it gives CTSSLDRQGTDTQYF.

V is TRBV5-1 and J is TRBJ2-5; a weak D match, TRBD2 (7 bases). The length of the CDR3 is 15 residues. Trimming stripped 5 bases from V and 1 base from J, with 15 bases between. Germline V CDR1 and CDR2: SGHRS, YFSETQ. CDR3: CASSPLGGGQETQYF. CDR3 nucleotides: TGCGCCAGCAGTCCCTTGGGAGGGGGCCAAGAGACCCAGTACTTC.

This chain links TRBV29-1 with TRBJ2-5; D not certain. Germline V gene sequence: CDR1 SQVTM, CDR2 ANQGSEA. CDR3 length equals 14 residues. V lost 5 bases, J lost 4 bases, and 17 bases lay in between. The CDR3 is CSVRGSLAAETQYF. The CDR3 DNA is TGCAGCGTTCGTGGTAGCCTCGCGGCAGAGACCCAGTACTTC.

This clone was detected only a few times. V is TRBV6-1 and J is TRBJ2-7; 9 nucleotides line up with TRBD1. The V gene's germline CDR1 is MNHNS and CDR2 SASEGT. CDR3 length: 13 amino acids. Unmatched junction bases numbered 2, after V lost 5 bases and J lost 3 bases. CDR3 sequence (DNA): TGTGCCAGCAGTCGGGACAGGGACTACGAGCAGTACTTC. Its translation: CASSRDRDYEQYF.

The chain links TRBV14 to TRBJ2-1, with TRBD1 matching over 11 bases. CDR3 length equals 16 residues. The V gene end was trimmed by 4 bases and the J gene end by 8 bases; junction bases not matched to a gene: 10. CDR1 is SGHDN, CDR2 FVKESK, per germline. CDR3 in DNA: TGTGCCAGCAGCCCTCACGGACAGGGGGCGGGGGATGAGCAGTTCTTC. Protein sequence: CASSPHGQGAGDEQFF.

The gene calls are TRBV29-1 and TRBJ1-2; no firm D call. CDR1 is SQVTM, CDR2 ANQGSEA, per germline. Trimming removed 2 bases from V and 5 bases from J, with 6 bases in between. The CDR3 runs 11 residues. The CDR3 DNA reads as TGCAGCGTTGAACAGGCTTATGGCTACACCTTC. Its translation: CSVEQAYGYTF.

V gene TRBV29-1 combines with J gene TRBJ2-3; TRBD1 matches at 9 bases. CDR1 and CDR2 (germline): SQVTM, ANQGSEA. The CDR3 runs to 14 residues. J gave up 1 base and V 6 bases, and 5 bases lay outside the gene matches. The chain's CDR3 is CSVPDRGGTDTQYF. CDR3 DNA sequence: TGCAGCGTGCCTGACAGGGGGGGCACAGATACGCAGTATTTT.

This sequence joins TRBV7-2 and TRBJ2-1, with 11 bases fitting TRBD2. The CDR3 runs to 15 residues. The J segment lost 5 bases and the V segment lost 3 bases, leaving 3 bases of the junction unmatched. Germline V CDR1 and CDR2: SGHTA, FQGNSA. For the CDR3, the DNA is TGTGCCAGCAGCTTCGGGACTAGCGGACACAATGAGCAGTTCTTC. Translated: CASSFGTSGHNEQFF. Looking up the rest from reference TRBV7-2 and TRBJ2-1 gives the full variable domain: GAGVSQSPSNKVTEKGKDVELRCDPISGHTALYWYRQSLGQGLEFLIYFQGNSAPDKSGLPSDRFSAERTGGSVSTLTIQRTQQEDSAVYLCASSFGTSGHNEQFFGPGTRLTVL.

The CDR3: CASSSARREKETQYF. The CDR3 DNA follows: TGTGCCAGCAGCTCCGCGCGGAGGGAAAAAGAGACCCAGTACTTC. The chain has TRBV28 and TRBJ2-5; tentatively, D is TRBD2 (6 bases). The germline V gene encodes CDR1 MDHEN and CDR2 SYDVKM. The CDR3 loop spans 15 amino acids. Trimming removed 6 bases from V and 3 bases from J, with 17 bases in between.

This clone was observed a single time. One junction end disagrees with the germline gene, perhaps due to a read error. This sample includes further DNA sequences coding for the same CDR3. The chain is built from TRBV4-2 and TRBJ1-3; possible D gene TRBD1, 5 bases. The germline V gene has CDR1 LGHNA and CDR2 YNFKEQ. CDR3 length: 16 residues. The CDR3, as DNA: TGTGCCAGCAGCCAAGATGGGACTCACTCTGGGAACACCATATATTTT. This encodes CASSQDGTHSGNTIYF.

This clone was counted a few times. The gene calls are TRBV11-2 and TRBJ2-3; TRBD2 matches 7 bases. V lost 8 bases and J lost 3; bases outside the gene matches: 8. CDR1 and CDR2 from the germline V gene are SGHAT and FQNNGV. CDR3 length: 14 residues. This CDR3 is CASGAGVITDTQYF. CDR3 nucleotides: TGTGCCAGCGGGGCGGGGGTTATAACAGATACGCAGTATTTT.